Listed below are T cell receptor beta chains from one sample, sequenced in a study of cytomegalovirus exposure and HLA in healthy donors. Generated by immunoSEQ multiplex PCR, the TCRdb table keeps only in-frame clones and is missing some. Here the sample spans about 130,000 clones, around 67% being singletons. The sequenced sample was PBMCs. All receptors come from a woman aged 40 to 50 in good health and CMV-seropositive. The CDR3 runs from the conserved cysteine through the conserved F or W. D genes are given only for firm matches. Clone size is shown for a subset of rows, as once, few, many or a class of expanded clone.

J	D	size	V	CDR3	DNA
TRBJ2-7	.	.	TRBV7-2	CASSLGQVYEQYF	TGTGCCAGCAGCTTAGGGCAGGTCTACGAGCAGTACTTC
TRBJ2-5	TRBD1	.	TRBV6-1	CASNPGQGRETQYF	TGTGCCAGCAACCCGGGACAGGGGAGAGAGACCCAGTACTTC
TRBJ2-1	TRBD2	.	TRBV7-9	CASSIRLAGGMNEQFF	TGTGCCAGCAGCATTCGACTAGCGGGGGGAATGAATGAGCAGTTCTTC
TRBJ1-1	.	.	TRBV6-5	CASSPARVNTEAFF	TGTGCCAGCAGTCCAGCCAGGGTGAACACTGAAGCTTTCTTT
TRBJ2-5	.	.	TRBV18	CASSAGAGQETQYF	TGTGCCAGCTCAGCAGGGGCGGGCCAAGAGACCCAGTACTTC
TRBJ1-1	TRBD1	few	TRBV7-6	CASSLIGQGSTEAFF	TGTGCCAGCAGCTTAATTGGACAGGGGTCCACTGAAGCTTTCTTT
TRBJ2-1	.	.	TRBV7-8	CASSPYSEQFF	TGTGCCAGCAGCCCGTATAGTGAGCAGTTCTTC
TRBJ1-2	.	.	TRBV2	CASSEQGGYGYTF	TGTGCCAGCAGTGAACAGGGTGGTTATGGCTACACCTTC
TRBJ2-4	.	.	TRBV29-1	CSVEQGSNIQYF	TGCAGCGTTGAGCAGGGTTCCAACATTCAGTACTTC
TRBJ1-6	.	.	TRBV6-1	CAGRGASSYSPLHF	TGTGCCGGCCGGGGGGCGTCATCATATTCACCCCTCCACTTT
TRBJ1-1	.	.	TRBV30	CACGVGQNTEAFF	TGTGCCTGCGGAGTGGGGCAGAACACTGAAGCTTTCTTT
TRBJ2-1	TRBD2	.	TRBV27	CASSAGGDYNEQFF	TGTGCCAGCAGTGCGGGGGGGGACTACAATGAGCAGTTCTTC
TRBJ2-1	TRBD2	.	TRBV7-2	CASSLTGTSGVNEQFF	TGTGCCAGCAGCCTCACCGGGACTAGCGGGGTCAATGAGCAGTTCTTC
TRBJ2-5	TRBD2	.	TRBV11-2	CASREHGTSGRGETQYF	TGTGCCAGCAGGGAACACGGGACTAGCGGGAGGGGAGAGACCCAGTACTTC
TRBJ2-2	.	.	TRBV11-2	CASSLERGTGELFF	TGTGCCAGCAGCCTGGAGAGAGGCACCGGGGAGCTGTTTTTT
TRBJ2-1	.	.	TRBV28	CASSELKPPNEQFF	TGTGCCAGCAGTGAGTTAAAACCACCCAATGAGCAGTTCTTC
TRBJ2-7	.	.	TRBV5-1	CASSGGQTSYEQYF	TGCGCCAGCAGCGGGGGACAAACCTCCTACGAGCAGTACTTC
TRBJ2-7	.	.	TRBV7-8	CASSLVNIEQYF	TGTGCCAGCAGCTTAGTTAATATCGAGCAGTACTTC
TRBJ2-2	.	.	TRBV19	CASTPAARLAYTGELFF	TGTGCCAGTACCCCTGCCGCCCGGCTAGCTTACACCGGGGAGCTGTTTTTT
TRBJ2-4	TRBD1	.	TRBV19	CASSIPRDRANIQYF	TGTGCCAGTAGTATCCCTCGGGACAGGGCGAACATTCAGTACTTC
TRBJ1-1	.	few	TRBV5-1	CASSLVQMNTEAFF	TGCGCCAGCAGCTTGGTACAGATGAACACTGAAGCTTTCTTT
TRBJ2-7	TRBD2	once	TRBV6-4	CASSERTSEWCEQYF	TGTGCCAGCAGCGAAAGGACTAGCGAATGGTGCGAGCAGTACTTC
TRBJ1-1	.	.	TRBV6-1	CASSVQGVTEAFF	TGTGCCAGCAGTGTACAGGGAGTCACTGAAGCTTTCTTT
TRBJ2-3	TRBD2	.	TRBV7-8	CASSLGLAASTDTQYF	TGTGCCAGCAGCTTAGGGCTAGCGGCTAGCACAGATACGCAGTATTTT
TRBJ1-2	.	.	TRBV5-6	CASSPIFPGGYTF	TGTGCCAGCAGCCCGATTTTTCCTGGCGGCTACACCTTC
TRBJ1-2	.	.	TRBV7-2	CASSFLRGSSYTF	TGTGCCAGCAGCTTTCTAAGGGGGAGTAGCTACACCTTC
TRBJ1-1	.	few	TRBV7-3	CASSLTGGGYAFF	TGTGCCAGCAGCTTAACTGGGGGCGGGTATGCTTTCTTT
TRBJ2-1	TRBD2	.	TRBV5-1	CASSSPGLAIYNEQFF	TGCGCCAGCAGCTCACCCGGACTAGCGATCTACAATGAGCAGTTCTTC
TRBJ1-6	.	.	TRBV25-1	CASSGGLNNSPLHF	TGTGCCAGCAGTGGGGGGCTTAATAATTCACCCCTCCACTTT
TRBJ2-3	.	.	TRBV29-1	CSVEVPTGGDTQYF	TGCAGCGTTGAGGTCCCGACAGGTGGGGATACGCAGTATTTT
TRBJ1-1	.	.	TRBV28	CASTTLGAFEAFF	TGTGCCAGCACCACGCTGGGAGCGTTTGAAGCTTTCTTT
TRBJ1-1	.	.	TRBV30	CAWTQGREAFF	TGTGCCTGGACCCAGGGGCGTGAAGCTTTCTTT
TRBJ1-1	.	.	TRBV4-1	CASRSGTMNTEAFF	TGCGCCAGCAGGTCCGGGACAATGAACACTGAAGCTTTCTTT
TRBJ1-2	.	.	TRBV2	CASSEVGGFYGYTF	TGTGCCAGCAGTGAAGTCGGAGGTTTCTATGGCTACACCTTC
TRBJ2-1	TRBD1	.	TRBV7-2	CASSSRQGYNEQFF	TGTGCCAGCAGCTCCCGACAGGGTTACAATGAGCAGTTCTTC
TRBJ1-2	.	.	TRBV30	CAWMRGARNGYTF	TGTGCCTGGATGCGGGGGGCGCGTAATGGCTACACCTTC
TRBJ1-4	TRBD1	.	TRBV7-2	CASSLQGKNEKLFF	TGTGCCAGCAGCCTACAGGGGAAGAATGAAAAACTGTTTTTT
TRBJ2-7	TRBD1	once	TRBV9	CASSDPDRGSYEQYF	TGTGCCAGCAGTGACCCGGACAGGGGTAGCTACGAGCAGTACTTC
TRBJ1-1	.	few	TRBV11-2	CASSSSAGMRRNTEAFF	TGTGCCAGCAGCTCCTCGGCGGGAATGCGGCGGAACACTGAAGCTTTCTTT
TRBJ1-3	.	.	TRBV4-3	CASSNPGGGSNTIYF	TGCGCCAGCAGCAACCCGGGGGGGGGTAGTAACACCATATATTTT
TRBJ2-7	TRBD1	once	TRBV18	CASSRRTGVVEEQYF	TGTGCCAGCTCACGCCGGACAGGGGTTGTGGAGGAGCAGTACTTC
TRBJ2-7	.	once	TRBV11-2	CASSSTVSSSYEQYF	TGTGCCAGCAGCTCCACCGTTTCCAGCTCCTACGAGCAGTACTTC
TRBJ1-4	.	.	TRBV28	CASSFDSGRNEKLFF	TGTGCCAGCAGTTTCGATTCAGGAAGGAATGAAAAACTGTTTTTT
TRBJ2-5	TRBD1	few	TRBV7-9	CASSADRGSETQYF	TGTGCCAGCAGCGCAGACAGGGGTTCAGAGACCCAGTACTTC
TRBJ1-4	TRBD1	.	TRBV6-5	CASSSQGATNEKLFF	TGTGCCAGCAGTTCACAGGGGGCAACTAATGAAAAACTGTTTTTT
TRBJ1-1	.	.	TRBV29-1	CSVEGRMNTEAFF	TGCAGCGTTGAGGGCAGAATGAACACTGAAGCTTTCTTT
TRBJ1-1	.	.	TRBV19	CASSTGMRNTEAFF	TGTGCCAGTAGTACCGGTATGCGGAACACTGAAGCTTTCTTT
TRBJ2-7	.	few	TRBV7-9	CASSLAANYEQYF	TGTGCCAGCAGCTTAGCCGCTAACTACGAGCAGTACTTC
TRBJ2-2	TRBD1	.	TRBV5-1	CASSLDRGRTGELFF	TGCGCCAGCAGCTTGGACAGGGGGCGGACCGGGGAGCTGTTTTTT
TRBJ2-1	.	.	TRBV21-1	CASSRRTSGRTNSYNEQFF	TGTGCCAGCAGCCGCCGAACTAGCGGGAGGACTAACTCCTACAATGAGCAGTTCTTC
TRBJ1-1	.	.	TRBV7-2	CASSKNRELGRAFF	TGTGCCAGCAGCAAAAACAGGGAGCTGGGTCGGGCTTTCTTT
TRBJ2-5	.	.	TRBV18	CASSPPGSETQYF	TGTGCCAGCTCACCCCCAGGGTCGGAGACCCAGTACTTC
TRBJ2-7	.	.	TRBV6-5	CASSYYGRGYEQYF	TGTGCCAGCAGTTACTACGGACGGGGCTACGAGCAGTACTTC
TRBJ2-1	TRBD2	.	TRBV7-3	CASSLIGGSVRYNEQFF	TGTGCCAGCAGCTTAATCGGGGGGTCGGTGAGATACAATGAGCAGTTCTTC
TRBJ1-4	TRBD1	few	TRBV5-1	CASSRTGGATNEKLFF	TGCGCCAGCAGCCGCACAGGGGGTGCAACTAATGAAAAACTGTTTTTT